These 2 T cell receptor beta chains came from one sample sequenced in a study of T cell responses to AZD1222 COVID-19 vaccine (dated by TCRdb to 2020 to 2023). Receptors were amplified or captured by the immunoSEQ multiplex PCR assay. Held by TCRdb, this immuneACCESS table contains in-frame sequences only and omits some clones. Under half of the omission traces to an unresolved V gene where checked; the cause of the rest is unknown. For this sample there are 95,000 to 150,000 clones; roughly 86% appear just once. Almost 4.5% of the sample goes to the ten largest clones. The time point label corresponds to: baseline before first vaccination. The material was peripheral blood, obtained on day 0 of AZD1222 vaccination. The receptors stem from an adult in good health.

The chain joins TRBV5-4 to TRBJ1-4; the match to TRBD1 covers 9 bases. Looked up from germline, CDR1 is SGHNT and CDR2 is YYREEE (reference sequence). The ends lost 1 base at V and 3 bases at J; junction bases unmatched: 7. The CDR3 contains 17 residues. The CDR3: CASSLRTGDYANEKLFF. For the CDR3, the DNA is TGTGCCAGCAGCTTGAGGACAGGGGATTACGCTAATGAAAAACTGTTTTTT.

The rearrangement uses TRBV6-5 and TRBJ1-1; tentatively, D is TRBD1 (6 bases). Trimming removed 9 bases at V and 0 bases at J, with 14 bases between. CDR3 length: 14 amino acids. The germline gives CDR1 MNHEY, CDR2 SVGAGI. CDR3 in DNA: TGTGCCAGTGGACAGCCAAATATGAACACTGAAGCTTTCTTT. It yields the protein CASGQPNMNTEAFF.